This is a list of T cell receptor beta chains from one sample in a study of blood T cell repertoires in COVID-19. Profiled with immunoSEQ multiplex PCR; TCRdb holds only in-frame clones, not every one. The data contain 160,000 or so clones, approximately 92% of them singletons. Material for sequencing was peripheral blood. The source of these receptors is a woman between 35 and 50 years old with acute or convalescent COVID-19. Both conserved end residues are part of each CDR3. A D gene is named only where the DNA matches it firmly. The size entry is marked missing in some rows and otherwise reads once, few, many or a size class.

j_call | d_call | v_call | clone_size | cdr3_length | cdr3_aa | cdr3_nt
TRBJ1-1 | TRBD1 | TRBV5-8 | . | 15 | CASSLQRGRNTEAFF | TGTGCCAGCAGCTTGCAAAGGGGGCGGAACACTGAAGCTTTCTTT
TRBJ1-6 | . | TRBV2 | . | 15 | CASSVGSRYNSPLHF | TGTGCCAGCAGTGTGGGCAGCCGATATAATTCACCCCTCCACTTT
TRBJ1-4 | . | TRBV5-8 | . | 15 | CASSSGGVKGEKLFF | TGTGCCAGCAGCTCGGGGGGCGTAAAGGGCGAAAAACTGTTTTTT
TRBJ2-1 | . | TRBV29-1 | . | 16 | CSVEDEGPHLHNEQFF | TGCAGCGTTGAAGATGAGGGTCCGCACCTTCACAATGAGCAGTTCTTC
TRBJ1-1 | TRBD1 | TRBV6-5 | . | 16 | CASSYREGQDPIEAFF | TGTGCCAGCAGTTATCGAGAGGGACAGGATCCCATTGAAGCTTTCTTT
TRBJ2-7 | . | TRBV7-2 | . | 15 | CASSLEEGYLYEQYF | TGTGCCAGCAGCTTAGAGGAGGGGTATCTCTACGAGCAGTACTTC
TRBJ2-3 | . | TRBV19 | . | 15 | CASSIPTGPRETQYF | TGTGCCAGTAGTATACCAACAGGCCCTCGGGAGACGCAGTATTTT
TRBJ1-2 | TRBD1 | TRBV28 | once | 13 | CAGRGTGGSGYTF | TGTGCCGGCCGAGGGACAGGGGGTAGCGGCTACACCTTC
TRBJ2-7 | . | TRBV18 | once | 12 | CASSSSRREQYF | TGTGCCAGCTCATCTAGTCGTCGGGAGCAGTACTTC
TRBJ2-5 | TRBD2 | TRBV6-5 | . | 15 | CASSPSGNFQETQYF | TGTGCCAGCAGTCCTAGCGGGAACTTCCAAGAGACCCAGTACTTC
TRBJ2-4 | . | TRBV11-2 | . | 16 | CASSSSRNIAKNIQYF | TGTGCCAGCAGCTCGAGCAGGAATATAGCCAAAAACATTCAGTACTTC
TRBJ2-7 | . | TRBV7-9 | . | 14 | CASHSSLYLEEQYF | TGTGCCAGCCACAGCTCCCTTTACTTGGAAGAGCAGTACTTC
TRBJ2-5 | . | TRBV9 | . | 13 | CASSLSGQETQYF | TGTGCCAGCAGCCTTAGCGGCCAAGAGACCCAGTACTTC
TRBJ1-2 | . | TRBV5-6 | . | 17 | CASSLGGGGGGGYGYTF | TGTGCCAGCAGCTTGGGCGGCGGGGGCGGCGGAGGGTATGGCTACACCTTC
TRBJ2-2 | TRBD1 | TRBV5-1 | once | 15 | CASSLVQGATGELFF | TGCGCCAGCAGCTTGGTTCAGGGGGCCACCGGGGAGCTGTTTTTT
TRBJ1-1 | TRBD1 | TRBV4-1 | . | 16 | CASSLRLQGSGTEAFF | TGCGCCAGCAGCCTCAGATTACAGGGGTCGGGGACTGAAGCTTTCTTT
TRBJ1-1 | . | TRBV20-1 | . | 10 | CSARVSGAFF | TGCAGTGCTCGCGTTTCCGGGGCTTTCTTT
TRBJ2-2 | . | TRBV6-4 | . | 17 | CASSDTPLGRHTGELFF | TGTGCCAGCAGTGACACCCCACTAGGAAGACACACCGGGGAGCTGTTTTTT
TRBJ2-1 | TRBD2 | TRBV2 | . | 15 | CATKRTSGDYNEQFF | TGTGCCACCAAGCGGACTAGCGGAGACTACAATGAGCAGTTCTTC
TRBJ1-4 | . | TRBV29-1 | . | 11 | CSVASGEKLFF | TGCAGCGTGGCATCTGGTGAAAAACTGTTTTTT